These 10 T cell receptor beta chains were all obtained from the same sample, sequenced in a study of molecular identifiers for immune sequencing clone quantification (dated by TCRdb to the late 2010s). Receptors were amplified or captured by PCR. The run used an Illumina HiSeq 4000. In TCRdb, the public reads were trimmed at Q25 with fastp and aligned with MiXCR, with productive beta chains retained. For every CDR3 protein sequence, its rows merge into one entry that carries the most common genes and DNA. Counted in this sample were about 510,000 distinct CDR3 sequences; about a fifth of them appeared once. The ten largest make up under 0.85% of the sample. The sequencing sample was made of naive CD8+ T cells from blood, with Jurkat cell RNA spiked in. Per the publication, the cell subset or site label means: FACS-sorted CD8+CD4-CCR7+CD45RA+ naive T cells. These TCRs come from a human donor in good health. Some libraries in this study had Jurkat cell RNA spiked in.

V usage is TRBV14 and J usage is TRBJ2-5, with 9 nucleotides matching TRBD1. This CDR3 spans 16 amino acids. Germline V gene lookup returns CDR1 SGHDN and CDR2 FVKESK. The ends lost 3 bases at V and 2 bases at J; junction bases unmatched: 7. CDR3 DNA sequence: TGTGCCAGCAGCCAGGACGGGACAGGGCTTCAAGAGACCCAGTACTTC. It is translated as CASSQDGTGLQETQYF.

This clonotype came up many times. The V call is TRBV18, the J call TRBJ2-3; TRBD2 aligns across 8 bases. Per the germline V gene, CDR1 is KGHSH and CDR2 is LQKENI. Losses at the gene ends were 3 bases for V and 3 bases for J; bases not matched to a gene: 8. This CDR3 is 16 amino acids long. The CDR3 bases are TGTGCCAGCTCACCGCCGTTGGGACTAGAAACAGATACGCAGTATTTT. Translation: CASSPPLGLETDTQYF.

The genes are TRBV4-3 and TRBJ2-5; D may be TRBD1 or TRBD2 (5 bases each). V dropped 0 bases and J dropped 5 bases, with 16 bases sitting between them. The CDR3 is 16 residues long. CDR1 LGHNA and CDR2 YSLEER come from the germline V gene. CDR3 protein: CASSQDGGQRPETQYF. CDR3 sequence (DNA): TGCGCCAGCAGCCAAGATGGAGGACAAAGGCCCGAGACCCAGTACTTC.

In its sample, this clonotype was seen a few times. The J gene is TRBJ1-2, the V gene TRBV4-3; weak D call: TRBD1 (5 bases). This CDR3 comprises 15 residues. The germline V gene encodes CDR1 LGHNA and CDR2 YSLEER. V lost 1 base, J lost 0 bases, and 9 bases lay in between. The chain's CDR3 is CASSQGRVANYGYTF. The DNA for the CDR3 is TGCGCCAGCAGCCAAGGCAGGGTAGCTAACTATGGCTACACCTTC.

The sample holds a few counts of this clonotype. CDR3 bases: TGTGCCAGCAGCTTATTCGACCTGGGACAGGTCCCTTGTACCTTC. As protein: CASSLFDLGQVPCTF. This rearrangement joins TRBV7-9 to TRBJ1-2, with 8 positions matching TRBD1. CDR3 length equals 15 residues. V lost 2 bases to trimming and J lost 14 bases; unmatched junction nucleotides: 16. Germline CDR1 SEHNR, CDR2 FQNEAQ (reference sequence).

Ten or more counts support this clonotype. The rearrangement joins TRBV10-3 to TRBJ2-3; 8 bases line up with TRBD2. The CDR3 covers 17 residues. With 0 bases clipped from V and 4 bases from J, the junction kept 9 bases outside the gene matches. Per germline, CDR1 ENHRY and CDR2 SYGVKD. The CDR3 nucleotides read TGTGCCATCAGTGAGTCGATCGCGGGGGGCATGGCAGATACGCAGTATTTT. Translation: CAISESIAGGMADTQYF.

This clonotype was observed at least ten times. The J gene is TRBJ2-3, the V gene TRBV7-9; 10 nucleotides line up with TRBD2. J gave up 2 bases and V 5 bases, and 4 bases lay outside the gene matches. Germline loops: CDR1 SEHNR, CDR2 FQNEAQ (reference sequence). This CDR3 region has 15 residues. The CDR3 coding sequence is TGTGCCAGCAGCCCTAGCGGGAGACTCACAGATACGCAGTATTTT. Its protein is CASSPSGRLTDTQYF.

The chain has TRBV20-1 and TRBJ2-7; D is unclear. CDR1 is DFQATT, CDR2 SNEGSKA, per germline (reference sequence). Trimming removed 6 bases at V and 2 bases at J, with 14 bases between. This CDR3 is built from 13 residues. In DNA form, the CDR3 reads TGCAGTGCCCCGCCTTTTTCTACCTACGAGCAGTACTTC. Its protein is CSAPPFSTYEQYF.

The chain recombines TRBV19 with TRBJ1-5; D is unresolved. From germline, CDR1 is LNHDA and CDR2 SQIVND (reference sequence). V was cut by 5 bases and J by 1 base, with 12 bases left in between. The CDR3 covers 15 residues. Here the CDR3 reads CASSFGRRSNQPQHF. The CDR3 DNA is TGTGCCAGTAGTTTTGGACGGCGGAGCAATCAGCCCCAGCATTTT.

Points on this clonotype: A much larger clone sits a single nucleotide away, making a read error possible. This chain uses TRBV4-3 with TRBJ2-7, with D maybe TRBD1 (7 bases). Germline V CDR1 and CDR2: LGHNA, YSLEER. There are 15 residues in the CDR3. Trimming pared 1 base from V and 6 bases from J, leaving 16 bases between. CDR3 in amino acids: CASSQVAGGFGEQYF. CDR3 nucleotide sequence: TGCGCCAGCAGCCAAGTGGCAGGGGGGTTTGGCGAGCAGTACTTC.